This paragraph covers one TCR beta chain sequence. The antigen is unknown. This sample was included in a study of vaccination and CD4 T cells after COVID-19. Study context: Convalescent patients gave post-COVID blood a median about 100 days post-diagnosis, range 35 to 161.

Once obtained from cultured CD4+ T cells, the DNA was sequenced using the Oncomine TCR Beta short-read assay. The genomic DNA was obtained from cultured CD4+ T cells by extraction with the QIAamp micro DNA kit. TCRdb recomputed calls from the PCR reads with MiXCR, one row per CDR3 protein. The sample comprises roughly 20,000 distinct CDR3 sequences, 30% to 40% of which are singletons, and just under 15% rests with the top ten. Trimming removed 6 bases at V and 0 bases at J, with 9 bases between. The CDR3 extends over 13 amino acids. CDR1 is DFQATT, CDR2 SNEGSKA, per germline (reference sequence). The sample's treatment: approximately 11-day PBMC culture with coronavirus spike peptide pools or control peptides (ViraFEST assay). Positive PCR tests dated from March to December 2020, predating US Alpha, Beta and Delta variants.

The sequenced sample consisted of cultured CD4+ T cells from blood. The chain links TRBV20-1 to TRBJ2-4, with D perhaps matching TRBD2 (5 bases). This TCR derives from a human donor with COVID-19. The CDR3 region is CSAAGRAKNIQYF. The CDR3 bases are TGCAGTGCCGCGGGTCGAGCCAAAAACATTCAGTACTTC.